This TCR beta chain was identified in a study of blood T cell repertoires in COVID-19. Study-wide background: Acute-phase and convalescent COVID-19 samples originated in the United States, Italy and Spain. PBMCs, B-cell-depleted T cells, or T cells provided the cDNA or gDNA that made up the material.

In the original analysis: Counts of nucleated cells, estimated from reference gene primer amplification, were obtained. Sequencing used immunoSEQ multiplex PCR; TCRdb keeps in-frame clones, though not all of them. That table gives V, J and clone size, and the DNA gave D and trimming. The sample includes 200,000 to 250,000 clones, 86% seen only once; the top ten take 2% to 2.5%. Trimming took off 8 bases at V and 4 bases at J, with 12 bases between the two ends. Germline-derived CDR1 and CDR2 are ENHRY and SYGVKD. The CDR3 length is 13 residues. The sample taken for sequencing was PBMCs or T cells enriched from blood (not recorded which). This receptor was taken from a woman between 45 and 60 years old who had recovered from COVID-19. The V call is TRBV10-3, the J call TRBJ2-1; TRBD1 is a possible D gene (6 bases). The CDR3 loop reads CAIGDRLYNEQFF. The CDR3 nucleotides read TGTGCCATCGGAGACAGGTTGTACAATGAGCAGTTCTTC.